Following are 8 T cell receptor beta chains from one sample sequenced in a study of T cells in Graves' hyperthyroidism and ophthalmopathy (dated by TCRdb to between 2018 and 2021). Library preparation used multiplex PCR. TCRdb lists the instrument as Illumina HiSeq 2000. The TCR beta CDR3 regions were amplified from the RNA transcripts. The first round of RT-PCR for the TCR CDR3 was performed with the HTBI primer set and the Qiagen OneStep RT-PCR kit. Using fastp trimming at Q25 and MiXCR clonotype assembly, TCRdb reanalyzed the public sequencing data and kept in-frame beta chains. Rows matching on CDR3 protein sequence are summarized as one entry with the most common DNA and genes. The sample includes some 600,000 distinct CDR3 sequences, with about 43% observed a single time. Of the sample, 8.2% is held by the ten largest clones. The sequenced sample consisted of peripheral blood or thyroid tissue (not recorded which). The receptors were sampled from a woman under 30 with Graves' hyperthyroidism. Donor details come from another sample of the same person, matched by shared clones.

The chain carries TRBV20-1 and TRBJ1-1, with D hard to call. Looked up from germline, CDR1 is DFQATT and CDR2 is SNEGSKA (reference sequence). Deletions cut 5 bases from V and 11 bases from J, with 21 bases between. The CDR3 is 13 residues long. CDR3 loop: CSARRTDLPGAFF. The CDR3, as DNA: TGCAGTGCTCGACGTACAGATCTCCCCGGGGCTTTCTTT.

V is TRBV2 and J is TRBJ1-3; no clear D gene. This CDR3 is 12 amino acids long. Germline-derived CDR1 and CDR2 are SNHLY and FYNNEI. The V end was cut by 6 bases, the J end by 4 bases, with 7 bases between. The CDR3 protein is CASRDWGNTIYF. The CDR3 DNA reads TGTGCCAGCAGGGACTGGGGAAACACCATATATTTT. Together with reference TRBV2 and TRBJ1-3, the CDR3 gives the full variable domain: EPEVTQTPSHQVTQMGQEVILRCVPISNHLYFYWYRQILGQKVEFLVSFYNNEISEKSEIFDDQFSVERPDGSNFTLKIRSTKLEDSAMYFCASRDWGNTIYFGEGSWLTVV.

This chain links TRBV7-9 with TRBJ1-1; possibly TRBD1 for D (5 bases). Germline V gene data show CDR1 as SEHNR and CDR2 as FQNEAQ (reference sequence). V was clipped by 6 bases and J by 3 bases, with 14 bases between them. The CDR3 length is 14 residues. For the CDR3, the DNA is TGTGCCAGCAGACCCTCCGGGGGGGACACTGAAGCTTTCTTT. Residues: CASRPSGGDTEAFF. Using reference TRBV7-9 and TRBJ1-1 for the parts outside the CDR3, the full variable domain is DTGVSQNPRHKITKRGQNVTFRCDPISEHNRLYWYRQTLGQGPEFLTYFQNEAQLEKSRLLSDRFSAERPKGSFSTLEIQRTEQGDSAMYLCASRPSGGDTEAFFGQGTRLTVV.

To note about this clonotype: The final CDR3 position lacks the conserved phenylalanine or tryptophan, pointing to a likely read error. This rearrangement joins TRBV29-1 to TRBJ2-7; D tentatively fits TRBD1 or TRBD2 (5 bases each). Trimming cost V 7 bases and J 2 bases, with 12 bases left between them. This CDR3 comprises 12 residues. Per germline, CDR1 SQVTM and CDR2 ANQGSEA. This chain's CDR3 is CSARGITYEQYL. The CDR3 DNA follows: TGCAGCGCGAGGGGTATAACCTACGAGCAGTACCTC.

The CDR3 reads CASRYTRLASNTGELFF. The CDR3, as DNA: TGTGCCAGTAGATACACTAGACTAGCGAGTAACACCGGGGAGCTGTTTTTT. The chain combines TRBV19 with TRBJ2-2, with 8 bases that match TRBD2. V gave up 6 bases and J gave up 2 bases; unmatched junction bases: 11. This CDR3 is built from 17 residues. Germline V gene sequence: CDR1 LNHDA, CDR2 SQIVND (reference sequence).

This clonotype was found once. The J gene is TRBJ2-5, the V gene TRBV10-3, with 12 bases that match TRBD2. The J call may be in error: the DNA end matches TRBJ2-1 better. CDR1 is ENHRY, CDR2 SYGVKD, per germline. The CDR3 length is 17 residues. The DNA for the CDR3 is TGTGCCATCAGCCCGACTAGCGGGAGTACGTCCTACAATGAGCAGTTCTTC. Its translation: CAISPTSGSTSYNEQFF.

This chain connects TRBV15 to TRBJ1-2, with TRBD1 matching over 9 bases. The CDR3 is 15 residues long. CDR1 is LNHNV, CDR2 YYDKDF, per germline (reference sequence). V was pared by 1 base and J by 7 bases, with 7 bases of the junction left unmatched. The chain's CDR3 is CATSRVGTGSRGYTF. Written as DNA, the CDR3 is TGTGCCACCAGCAGAGTTGGGACAGGGAGTCGTGGCTACACCTTC. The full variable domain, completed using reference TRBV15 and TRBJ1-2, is DAMVIQNPRYQVTQFGKPVTLSCSQTLNHNVMYWYQQKSSQAPKLLFHYYDKDFNNEADTPDNFQSRRPNTSFCFLDIRSPGLGDTAMYLCATSRVGTGSRGYTFGSGTRLTVV.

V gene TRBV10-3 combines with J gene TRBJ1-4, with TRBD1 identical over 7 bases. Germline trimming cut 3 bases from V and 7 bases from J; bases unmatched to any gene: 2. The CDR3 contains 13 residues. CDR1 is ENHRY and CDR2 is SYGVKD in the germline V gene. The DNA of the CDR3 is TGTGCCATCAGTGACCCAGGGGGTGAAAAACTGTTTTTT. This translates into CAISDPGGEKLFF.